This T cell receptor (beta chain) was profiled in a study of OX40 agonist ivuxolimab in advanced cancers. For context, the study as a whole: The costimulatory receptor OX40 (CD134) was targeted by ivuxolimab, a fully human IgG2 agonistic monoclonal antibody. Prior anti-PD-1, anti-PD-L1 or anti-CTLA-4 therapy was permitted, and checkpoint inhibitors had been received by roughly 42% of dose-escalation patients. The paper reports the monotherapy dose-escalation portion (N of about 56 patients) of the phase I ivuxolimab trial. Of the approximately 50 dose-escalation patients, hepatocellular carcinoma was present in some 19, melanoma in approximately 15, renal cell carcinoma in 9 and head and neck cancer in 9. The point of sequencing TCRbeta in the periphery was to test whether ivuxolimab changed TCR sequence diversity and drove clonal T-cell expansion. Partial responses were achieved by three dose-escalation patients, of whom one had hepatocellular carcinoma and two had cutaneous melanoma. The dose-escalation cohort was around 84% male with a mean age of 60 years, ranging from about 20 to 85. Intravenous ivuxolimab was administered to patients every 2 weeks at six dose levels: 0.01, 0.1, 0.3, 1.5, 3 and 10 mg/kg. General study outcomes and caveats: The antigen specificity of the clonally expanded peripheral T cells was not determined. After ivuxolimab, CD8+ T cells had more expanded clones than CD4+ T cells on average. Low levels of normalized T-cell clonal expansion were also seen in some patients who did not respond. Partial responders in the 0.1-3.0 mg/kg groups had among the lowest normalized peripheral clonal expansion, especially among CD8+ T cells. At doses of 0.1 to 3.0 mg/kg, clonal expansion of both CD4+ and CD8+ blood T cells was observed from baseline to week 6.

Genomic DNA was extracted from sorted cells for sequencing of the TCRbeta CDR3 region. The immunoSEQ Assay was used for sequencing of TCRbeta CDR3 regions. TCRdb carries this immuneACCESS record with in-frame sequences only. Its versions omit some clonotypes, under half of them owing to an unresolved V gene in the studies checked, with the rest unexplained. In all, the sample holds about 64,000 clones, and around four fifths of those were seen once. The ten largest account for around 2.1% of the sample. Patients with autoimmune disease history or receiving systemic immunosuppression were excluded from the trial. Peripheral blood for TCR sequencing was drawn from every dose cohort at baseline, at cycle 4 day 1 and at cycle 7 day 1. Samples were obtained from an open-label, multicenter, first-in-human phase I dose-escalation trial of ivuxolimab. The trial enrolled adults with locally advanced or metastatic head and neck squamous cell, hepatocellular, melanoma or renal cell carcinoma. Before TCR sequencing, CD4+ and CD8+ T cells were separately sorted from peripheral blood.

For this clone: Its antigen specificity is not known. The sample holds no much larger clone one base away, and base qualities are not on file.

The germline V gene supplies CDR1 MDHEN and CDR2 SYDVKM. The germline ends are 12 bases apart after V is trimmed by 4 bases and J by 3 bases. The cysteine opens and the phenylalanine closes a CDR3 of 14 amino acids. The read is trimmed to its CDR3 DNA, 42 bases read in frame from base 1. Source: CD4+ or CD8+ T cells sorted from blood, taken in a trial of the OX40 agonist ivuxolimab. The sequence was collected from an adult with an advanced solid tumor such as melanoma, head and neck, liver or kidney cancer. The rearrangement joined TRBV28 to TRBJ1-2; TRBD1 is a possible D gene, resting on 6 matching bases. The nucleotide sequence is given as TGTGCCAGCAGTTCCCCGGACAGCTACTATGGCTACACCTTC. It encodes CASSSPDSYYGYTF.